This TCR beta chain comes out of a study of persistence of HIV-infected CD4 T cells. At the level of the study: Median time on suppressive ART was about eight years. Multiple blood draws of up to roughly 200 mL, except two donors with single leukapheresis.

Sequencing used immunoSEQ version 4 in survey mode. The method was immunoSEQ multiplex PCR; TCRdb's version includes in-frame clones alone and lacks a portion of them. The sample has about 36,000 clones, about 81% seen once. Whole-study findings and limits: Antigen-responding cells were enriched for degenerate expanded CDR3beta sequences.

Cells were stimulated with overlapping HIV-1 Gag 15-mer peptides. CD40L-negative CD69-negative CD45RO-high memory CD4+ T cells were sorted as populations depleted of antigen-responding cells. Undetectable plasma HIV-1 RNA below 50 copies/mL lasted at least 4 years. Remarks on this clone: As yet, its antigen is unknown.

The sequence was collected from an adult with HIV. The donor label of this sample is uncertain. Sample: cultured CD4+ T cells from PBMCs, taken from a patient who received antiretroviral therapy.

The CDR3 protein is CASRTGQGDNQPQHF. Here the CDR3 DNA reads TGTGCCAGCAGGACGGGACAGGGGGACAATCAGCCCCAGCATTTT. The chain is built from TRBV6-5 and TRBJ1-5, with 11 positions matching TRBD1. J lost 3 bases, V lost 6 bases, and 4 bases had no gene match. The germline CDR1 and CDR2 sequences are MNHEY and SVGAGI. The CDR3 loop spans 15 amino acids.